These 15 T cell receptor beta chains were all obtained from the same sample, sequenced in a study of OX40 agonist ivuxolimab in advanced cancers. Sequenced by immunoSEQ multiplex PCR; TCRdb stores in-frame clones only, minus some. The sample lists some 14,000 clones, approximately 80% occurring once. Sequenced here: CD4+ or CD8+ T cells sorted from blood, sampled in a trial of the OX40 agonist ivuxolimab. The receptors come from an adult with an advanced solid tumor such as melanoma, head and neck, liver or kidney cancer.

This chain links TRBV11-2 with TRBJ2-1; perhaps TRBD2 as D (5 bases). This CDR3 has 14 amino acids. Trimming shortened V by 5 bases and J by 5 bases, and 13 bases separated the two germline ends. Germline V gene lookup returns CDR1 SGHAT and CDR2 FQNNGV. CDR3 nucleotides: TGTGCCAGCAGCCGAGGGTACGCCGACAATGAGCAGTTCTTC. It encodes CASSRGYADNEQFF.

The CDR3 loop reads CASSPNPGTGGLEAFF. CDR3 sequence (DNA): TGTGCCAGCAGCCCCAACCCCGGGACAGGGGGACTTGAAGCTTTCTTT. The rearrangement uses TRBV9 and TRBJ1-1; TRBD1 matches at 11 bases. The CDR3 runs 16 residues. The germline gives CDR1 SGDLS, CDR2 YYNGEE. With 4 bases clipped from V and 7 bases from J, the junction kept 12 bases outside the gene matches.

The chain joins TRBV27 to TRBJ2-7; 8 nucleotides agree with TRBD2. With 2 bases clipped from V and 2 bases from J, the junction kept 17 bases outside the gene matches. This CDR3 spans 19 amino acids. Germline CDR1 is MNHEY and CDR2 is SMNVEV (reference sequence). CDR3 nucleotides: TGTGCCAGCAGTTTAATGGGCGGGGGGCCCGAAAATCCTCCCTACGAGCAGTACTTC. It specifies CASSLMGGGPENPPYEQYF.

The rearrangement uses TRBV4-3 and TRBJ2-2, with 9 bases identical to TRBD2. The V and J ends lost 3 bases and 6 bases, in that order; junction bases with no gene match: 8. The CDR3 runs to 16 residues. Germline V lookup: CDR1 LGHNA, CDR2 YSLEER. The CDR3 spells CASSQSSGLASGELFF. The CDR3 DNA is TGCGCCAGCAGCCAGTCCTCGGGACTAGCCTCCGGGGAGCTGTTTTTT.

The chain joins TRBV14 to TRBJ2-7, with TRBD1 as a possible D gene (5 bases). The ends were cut back, 2 bases at V and 6 bases at J, with 14 bases in the middle. Germline-derived CDR1 and CDR2 are SGHDN and FVKESK. This CDR3 spans 14 amino acids. DNA for the CDR3: TGTGCCAGCAGCCAAAGGGGCAGGGTTCCCGAGCAGTACTTC. Protein product: CASSQRGRVPEQYF.

This rearrangement joins TRBV11-2 to TRBJ2-7; TRBD1 matches 8 bases. Germline values: CDR1 SGHAT, CDR2 FQNNGV. With 0 bases clipped from V and 6 bases from J, the junction kept 7 bases outside the gene matches. The CDR3 is 15 amino acids. The CDR3 DNA is TGTGCCAGCAGCTTAGAGGTGACAGGGGAGTCCGAGCAGTACTTC. Translation: CASSLEVTGESEQYF.

Only a few counts were recorded for this clone. The chain links TRBV7-2 to TRBJ2-5; D gene uncertain. The CDR3 is 15 residues long. V dropped 1 base and J dropped 1 base, with 10 bases sitting between them. Germline V gives CDR1 SGHTA, CDR2 FQGNSA. The CDR3, as DNA: TGTGCCAGCAGCTTAGTAGATATCCCCCAAGAGACCCAGTACTTC. This sequence encodes CASSLVDIPQETQYF.

The genes are TRBV27 and TRBJ1-6, with a tentative D call TRBD1 (5 bases). Germline assignment: CDR1 MNHEY and CDR2 SMNVEV (reference sequence). The V end was cut by 5 bases, the J end by 0 bases, with 14 bases between. This CDR3 region has 17 residues. The CDR3 bases are TGTGCCAGCAGTCTCATTAACAGGAGCTCCTATAATTCACCCCTCCACTTT. Translated: CASSLINRSSYNSPLHF.

This chain uses TRBV6-1 with TRBJ2-7; the D is unclear. V lost 0 bases and J lost 2, with 8 bases in between. This CDR3 comprises 14 residues. Per germline, CDR1 MNHNS and CDR2 SASEGT. CDR3 nucleotide sequence: TGTGCCAGCAGTGAAGCTGGCAGCCCCTACGAGCAGTACTTC. Translating it yields CASSEAGSPYEQYF.

V is TRBV4-1 and J is TRBJ2-1; D not certain. V was shortened by 3 bases and J by 0 bases, with 12 bases between the two germline ends. Germline assignment: CDR1 MGHRA and CDR2 YSYEKL. This CDR3 region has 16 residues. CDR3 residues: CASSHSTRTSYNEQFF. In nucleotides, the CDR3 is TGCGCCAGCAGCCACTCAACGCGGACCTCCTACAATGAGCAGTTCTTC.

The rearrangement joins TRBV4-3 to TRBJ2-7; D unresolved. V dropped 1 base and J dropped 0 bases, with 13 bases sitting between them. The germline CDR1 and CDR2 sequences are LGHNA and YSLEER. The CDR3 totals 16 residues. As DNA, the CDR3 is TGCGCCAGCAGCCAAGGGTCGACTCCCAGCTCCTACGAGCAGTACTTC. Translating it yields CASSQGSTPSSYEQYF.

The chain combines TRBV27 with TRBJ1-1; no reliable D call. The ends were cut back, 3 bases at V and 1 base at J, with 6 bases in the middle. The CDR3 contains 13 residues. Germline V gene lookup returns CDR1 MNHEY and CDR2 SMNVEV (reference sequence). CDR3 in amino acids: CASSLAGNTEAFF. CDR3 DNA sequence: TGTGCCAGCAGTTTGGCTGGGAACACTGAAGCTTTCTTT.

This chain uses TRBV5-4 with TRBJ2-7; 10 nucleotides line up with TRBD1. Germline lookup yields CDR1 SGHNT and CDR2 YYREEE (reference sequence). CDR3 length equals 15 residues. V shed 4 bases and J 7 bases; nucleotides not matched to a gene: 11. The CDR3 sequence is CASSPRQGASREQYF. CDR3 DNA sequence: TGTGCCAGCAGCCCTCGACAGGGGGCTTCGCGTGAGCAGTACTTC.

V usage is TRBV19 and J usage is TRBJ1-5; no definite D call. Germline V gene lookup returns CDR1 LNHDA and CDR2 SQIVND (reference sequence). The V gene lost 6 bases and the J gene lost 2 bases, with 5 bases spanning the gap. The CDR3 spans 12 residues. CDR3 residues: CASRMGNQPQHF. DNA of the CDR3: TGTGCCAGTAGAATGGGCAATCAGCCCCAGCATTTT. Full variable domain (rest looked up from reference TRBV19 and TRBJ1-5): DGGITQSPKYLFRKEGQNVTLSCEQNLNHDAMYWYRQDPGQGLRLIYYSQIVNDFQKGDIAEGYSVSREKKESFPLTVTSAQKNPTAFYLCASRMGNQPQHFGDGTRLSIL.

This chain connects TRBV6-1 to TRBJ2-2, with unresolved D. Trimming removed 0 bases from V and 5 bases from J, with 7 bases in between. This CDR3 region has 14 residues. Germline assignment: CDR1 MNHNS and CDR2 SASEGT. CDR3 nucleotides: TGTGCCAGCAGTGAAGCGGACGAAACCGGGGAGCTGTTTTTT. Translated: CASSEADETGELFF.